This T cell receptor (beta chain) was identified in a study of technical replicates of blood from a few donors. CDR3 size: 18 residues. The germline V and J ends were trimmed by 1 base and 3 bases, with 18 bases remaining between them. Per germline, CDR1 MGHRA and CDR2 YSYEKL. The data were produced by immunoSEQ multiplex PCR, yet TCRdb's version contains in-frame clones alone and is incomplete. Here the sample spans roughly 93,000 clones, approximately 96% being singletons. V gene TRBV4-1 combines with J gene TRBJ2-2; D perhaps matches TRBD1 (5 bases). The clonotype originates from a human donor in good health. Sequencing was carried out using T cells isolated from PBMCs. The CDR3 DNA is TGCGCCAGCAGCCAAGTATGGGGTAAGGGGCGCGACACCGGGGAGCTGTTTTTT. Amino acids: CASSQVWGKGRDTGELFF.